One TCR beta chain is described in this entry. CD8 cells regarded as naive lacked CD45RO, were positively chosen for CCR7, and omitted terminally differentiated effector memory CD45RA+ cells. Clones were sequenced by immunoSEQ multiplex PCR, and TCRdb holds only the in-frame ones, with some missing. The data contain hundreds of thousands of clones, roughly 95% of them singletons. The sample comes from a study of shared clonotypes between healthy human individuals. CDR1 MNHNY and CDR2 SVGAGI come from the germline V gene (reference sequence). The CDR3 sequence is 15 residues long. The germline V and J ends were trimmed by 6 bases and 7 bases, with 19 bases remaining between them.

The chain links TRBV6-6 to TRBJ1-5; D is perhaps TRBD1 (6 bases). Sequences were obtained from naive CD8+ T cells sorted from blood. The sequence was obtained from a woman aged 30 to 39 in good health. CDR3 sequence: CASSNTRTAEQPQHF. CDR3 nucleotide sequence: TGTGCCAGCAGCAATACTAGGACAGCGGAACAGCCCCAGCATTTT.